The sequence of this TCR beta chain was determined in a study of CD8+ T cells in alopecia areata (dated by TCRdb to between 2018 and 2020). General notes on the study: The study used high-throughput TCRbeta sequencing to examine T cell clonal expansion in alopecia areata, in both the C3H/HeJ mouse model and human patients. Clonality in the scalp was compared among normal scalp (n=4), patchy alopecia areata scalp (n=8), and alopecia totalis/universalis scalp (n=8). Human TCRbeta sequencing covered scalp tissue and sorted CD4+ and CD8+ peripheral blood T cells from patchy and totalis/universalis alopecia areata patients and healthy controls. TCRbeta CDR3 regions were amplified by immunoSEQ multiplex PCR using 35 Vbeta forward and 13 Jbeta reverse primers. RNA was obtained with the PAXgene miRNA kit for fixed scalp, the miRNeasy kit for PBMCs, and the RNeasy kit for mouse skin. Results the study describes overall, beyond this receptor: Unlike mouse skin, which is dominated by gammadelta T cells, normal human skin has resident alphabeta T cells that are also sequenced, and this complicates analysis of the scalp TCR repertoire. Shared TCR sequences between patients were less evident than in mice, which may be partly attributable to HLA diversity in the patient population. Higher clonality and more expanded CD8+ clones were observed in lesional scalp than in normal scalp, particularly in alopecia totalis/universalis, a finding suggestive of antigenic drive.

After PBMCs were isolated by density centrifugation and stained for CD3, CD4 and CD8, a FACSAria was used to sort CD4+ and CD8+ T cells. Unaffected controls provided scalp biopsies and blood samples. For this clone: Which antigen it targets is not known. No much larger clonotype is one base removed from it; base qualities were not supplied.

Receptor amplification or capture employed the immunoSEQ multiplex PCR assay. RNA was extracted from all samples and reverse transcribed into cDNA, which served as template for TCR sequencing. SuperScript III was used for first-strand cDNA synthesis, primed with a 2:1 mix of oligo-dT and random hexamers. A synthetic immune receptor repertoire was used to measure amplification bias, and any remaining bias was corrected computationally. Regarding the original processing steps: Raw reads were preprocessed to remove errors, and CDR3 was defined according to IMGT conventions as the region from the conserved cysteine to phenylalanine. Clonality was calculated as 1 minus Shannon entropy normalized by log2 of the number of productive unique TCRs. Scalp TCRbeta sequences were cross-referenced with sorted blood CD4 and CD8 repertoires so that the CD4 or CD8 identity of scalp clones could be inferred. This is the immuneACCESS table as TCRdb keeps it, with only in-frame sequences that have V and J called. A part of the clones is gone; compared with another copy, unresolved V genes explain less than half, and the rest is unexplained. That table gives V, J and clone size, and the DNA gave D and trimming. The sample yields 150,000 to 200,000 clones; 55% to 65% were counted once. The top ten clonotypes cover around 5% of the sample.

The clonotype was recovered from a human donor in good health. Sample: CD4+ T cells sorted from blood.

The CDR3 loop reads CASNTYNEQFF. The DNA reads TGCGCCAGCAATACCTACAATGAGCAGTTCTTC. The chain was built from TRBV5-1 and TRBJ2-1; the D gene identity is not certain. The CDR3 runs 11 residues from the cysteine to the phenylalanine. The kept DNA is CDR3 alone, 33 bases in frame from the first base. Looking up the germline V gene yields CDR1 SGHRS and CDR2 YFSETQ. V loses 6 bases, J loses 2 bases, and the germline ends lie 3 bases apart.